This TCR beta chain was obtained from a study of early T cells in non-severe SARS-CoV-2 infection. Germline V gene sequence: CDR1 SGHRS, CDR2 YFSETQ. The CDR3 covers 15 residues. V gave up 4 bases and J gave up 2 bases, with 14 bases separating them. This clonotype was detected many times. Using its own MiXCR run on the 5' RACE reads, TCRdb lists one record per CDR3 protein. Among more than 90,000 distinct CDR3 sequences, approximately 10% were seen once, and the ten largest hold roughly 5%. The rearrangement uses TRBV5-1 and TRBJ2-3; tentatively, D is TRBD2 (7 bases). The sequenced sample consisted of whole blood. This receptor was taken from an adult who was a healthcare worker with PCR-confirmed SARS-CoV-2 infection or an uninfected control (not recorded which). CDR3 nucleotide sequence: TGCGCCAGCAGCATGGGCGGGGGCAACACAGATACGCAGTATTTT. This gives the protein CASSMGGGNTDTQYF.